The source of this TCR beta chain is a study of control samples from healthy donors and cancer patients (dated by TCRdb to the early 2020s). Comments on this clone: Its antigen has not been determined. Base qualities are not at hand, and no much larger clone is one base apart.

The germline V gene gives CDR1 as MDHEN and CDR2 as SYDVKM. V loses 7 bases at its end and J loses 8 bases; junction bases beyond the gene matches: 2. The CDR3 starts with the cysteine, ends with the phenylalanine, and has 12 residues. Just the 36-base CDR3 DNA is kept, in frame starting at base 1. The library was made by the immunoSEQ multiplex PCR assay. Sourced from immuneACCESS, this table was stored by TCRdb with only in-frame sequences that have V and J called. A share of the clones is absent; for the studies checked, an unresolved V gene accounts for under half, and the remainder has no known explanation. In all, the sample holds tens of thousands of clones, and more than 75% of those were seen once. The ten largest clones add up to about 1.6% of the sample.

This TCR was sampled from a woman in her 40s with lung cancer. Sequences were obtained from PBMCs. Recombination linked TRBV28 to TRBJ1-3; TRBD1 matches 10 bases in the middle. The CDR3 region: CASTGTGDTIYF. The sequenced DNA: TGTGCCAGCACCGGGACAGGGGACACCATATATTTT.